This T cell receptor beta chain originates from a study of shared clonotypes between healthy human individuals. In the original processing: Filtering differed because ImmunoSEQ produced junction-only sequences that carried no quality scores. Libraries were prepared by immunoSEQ multiplex PCR; TCRdb keeps only in-frame clonotypes and omits some of them. V and J calls and clone size are copied from that table; D and trimming were computed from the DNA. The sample has around 2.5 million clones, 93% seen once. A word on this clone: The sample holds other DNA sequences that translate to the same CDR3.

Healthy adults negative for HIV, lacking recent acute infections or vaccinations, served as donors. The material sequenced was naive CD4+ T cells from PBMCs. Stated subset: CD45RA+ positively selected. This sequence originates from a man aged 18 to 29 in good health. Some clones in this sample may be carry-over from other donors' samples.

CDR3 region: CASSPPGLRGTDTQYF. DNA of the CDR3: TGTGCCAGCTCACCCCCGGGTCTGCGAGGCACAGATACGCAGTATTTT. The gene calls are TRBV18 and TRBJ2-3; the D is unclear. V lost 3 bases, J lost 1 base, and 14 bases lay in between. CDR3 size: 16 residues. Germline CDR1 KGHSH, CDR2 LQKENI.